The following is a T cell receptor (beta chain) sequence with its context. In this sample, this clone turned up once. The antigen it binds to is not known. Per-nucleotide qualities are absent, and no much larger clonotype sits a single base away. Reading from cysteine to phenylalanine, the CDR3 counts 13 amino acids. Only the CDR3 region is kept as DNA, spanning 39 bases read in frame from base 1. V was cut back by 5 bases and J by 3 bases, leaving a gap of 8 bases between them. This entry belongs to a study of blood T cell repertoires in COVID-19 (dated by TCRdb to about 2020). Background on the whole study: The collaborator samples originated in the United States, Italy and Spain and spanned the acute and convalescent phases of COVID-19. The material from the prospective study consisted of cDNA or gDNA derived from T cells, B-cell-depleted T cells, or PBMCs. Subjects who had been exposed to COVID-19, were actively infected with it, or had recovered from it provided the deeply sampled blood TCRbeta repertoires that made up the dataset. A freely available public database, intended as a resource for researchers studying the immune response to SARS-CoV-2, is where the repertoires were released. The samples were drawn from two sources: the first 160 participants of the ongoing ImmuneRACE study, and 1,254 subjects contributed by 6 global collaborators. A de-identified subject ID, COVID-19 status, age in years and sex were almost always included in the sample metadata. Where available, HLA class I and class II types were taken from metadata supplied by the sample provider and were not determined by assay-based typing.

In the prospective study, participants were 18 to 89 years old, resided in approximately 22 geographic areas of the United States, and were enrolled through a virtual design. Cohort assignment in the prospective study relied on participant-reported clinical history from a screening survey and a study questionnaire. Recovered participants in ImmuneRACE Cohort 3 were defined by two consecutive negative NP/OP PCR tests, clearance by a healthcare professional, or resolution of symptoms. Mobile phlebotomists in the prospective study collected whole blood, serum and a nasopharyngeal or oropharyngeal swab from every participant. Additional blood draws and questionnaires over an approximately 2-month period could optionally be provided by prospective study participants. Before DNA extraction, blood samples from the prospective study were shipped at room temperature or frozen. The immunoSEQ Assay, a bias-controlled multiplex PCR, was used to amplify TCRbeta CDR3 regions from genomic DNA. The original pipeline was this. The number of nucleated cells in each sample was estimated by amplification of reference gene primers within the assay. To quantify the absolute abundance of each unique TCRbeta CDR3 rearrangement, sequence reads were collapsed and filtered. Productive Simpson clonality was computed per sample as the square root of Simpson's diversity index over productive rearrangements. The immuneACCESS repertoire file appears here via TCRdb, limited to in-frame rearrangements. These files lack a portion of the clones; in checked studies, under half of the deficit traces to unresolved V genes, and the cause of the others is not known. The V and J calls and clone size were taken over from that table, and D and trimming were inferred from the DNA. This sample has fewer than 500,000 clones in its table, and around 87% of those were observed once. The biggest ten clones account for 1% to 1.5% of the sample.

The full study reports these points: The quantity of clinical and demographic metadata differed by source and by participant and was supplied without curation.

Sequenced input: PBMCs or T cells enriched from blood (not recorded which). Recombination linked TRBV12-3 or TRBV12-4 to TRBJ1-5, and the D gene may be TRBD1, 6 bases matching. The clonotype comes from a man under 40 who had recovered from COVID-19. The CDR3 protein: CASSQGPNQPQHF. Here is the DNA: TGTGCCAGCAGTCAGGGGCCCAATCAGCCCCAGCATTTT.